The source of this T cell receptor beta chain is a study of response to subunit inactivated influenza vaccine. This CDR3 spans 11 amino acids. CDR1 DFQATT and CDR2 SNEGSKA come from the germline V gene (reference sequence). TCRdb re-derived calls from the RT-PCR reads in MiXCR, one entry per CDR3 protein. This repertoire shows about 310,000 distinct CDR3 sequences, roughly 22% found once; its top ten account for under 13%. This clonotype has a handful of counts. Its target is unknown. The junction differs from germline at one of its ends, possibly a read error. Points from the study as a whole: After each seasonal influenza vaccination, few new T cells are recruited, the authors suggested.

Sequences were derived from PBMCs from blood, sampled approximately 20 months after vaccination. V and J are TRBV20-1 and TRBJ2-7, with D tentatively TRBD1 (6 bases). The source is a man between 50 and 75 years old who received an inactivated influenza vaccine. In DNA, the CDR3 is TGCAGTGCTTCTCAGGGGACGACCTTAGTATTC. It specifies CSASQGTTLVF.